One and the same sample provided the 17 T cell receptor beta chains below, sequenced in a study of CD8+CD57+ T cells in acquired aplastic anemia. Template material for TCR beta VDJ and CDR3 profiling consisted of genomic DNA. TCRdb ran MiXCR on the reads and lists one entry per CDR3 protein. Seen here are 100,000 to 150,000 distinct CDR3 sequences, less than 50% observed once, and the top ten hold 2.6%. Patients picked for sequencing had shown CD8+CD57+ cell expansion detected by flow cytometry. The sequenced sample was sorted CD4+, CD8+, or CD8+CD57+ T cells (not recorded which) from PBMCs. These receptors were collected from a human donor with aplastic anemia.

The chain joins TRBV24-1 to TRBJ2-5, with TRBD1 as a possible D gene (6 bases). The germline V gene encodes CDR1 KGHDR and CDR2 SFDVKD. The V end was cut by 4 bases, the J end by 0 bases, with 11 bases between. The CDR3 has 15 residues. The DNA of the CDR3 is TGTGCCACCAGTGACCCCGACAGGTACCAAGAGACCCAGTACTTC. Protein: CATSDPDRYQETQYF.

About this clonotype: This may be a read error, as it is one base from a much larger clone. The CDR3 nucleotides read TGCGCCAGCAGCTTGGAGGGAGGGGCAGATGCGCAGTATTTT. This sequence encodes CASSLEGGADAQYF. The chain joins TRBV5-1 to TRBJ2-3; 7 bases match TRBD2. Looked up from germline, CDR1 is SGHRS and CDR2 is YFSETQ. The CDR3 runs to 14 residues.

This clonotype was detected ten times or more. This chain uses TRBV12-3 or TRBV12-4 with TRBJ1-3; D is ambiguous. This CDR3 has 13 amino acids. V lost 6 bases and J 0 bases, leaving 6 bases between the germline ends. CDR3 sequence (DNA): TGTGCCAGCAGCCTGGCCTCTGGAAACACCATATATTTT. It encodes CASSLASGNTIYF.

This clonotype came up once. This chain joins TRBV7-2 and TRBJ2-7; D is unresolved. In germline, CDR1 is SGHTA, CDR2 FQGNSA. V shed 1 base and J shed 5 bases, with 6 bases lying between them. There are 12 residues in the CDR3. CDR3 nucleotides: TGTGCCAGCAGCTTAGGCCCCCACGAGCAGTACTTC. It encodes CASSLGPHEQYF.

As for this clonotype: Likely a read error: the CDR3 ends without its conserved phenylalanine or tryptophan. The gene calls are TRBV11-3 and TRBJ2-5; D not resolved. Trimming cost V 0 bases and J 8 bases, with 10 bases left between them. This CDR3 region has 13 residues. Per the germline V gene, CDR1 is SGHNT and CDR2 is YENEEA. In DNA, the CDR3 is TGTGCCAGCAGCTTAGAACAAAAGAGAACCCAGTACTCC. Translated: CASSLEQKRTQYS.

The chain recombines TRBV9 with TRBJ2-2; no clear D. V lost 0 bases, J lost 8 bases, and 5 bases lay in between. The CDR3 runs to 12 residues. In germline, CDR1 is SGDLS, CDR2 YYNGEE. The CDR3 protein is CASSVAWGELFF. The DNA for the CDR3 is TGTGCCAGCAGCGTAGCTTGGGGGGAGCTGTTTTTT. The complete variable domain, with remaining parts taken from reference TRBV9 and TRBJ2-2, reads DSGVTQTPKHLITATGQRVTLRCSPRSGDLSVYWYQQSLDQGLQFLIQYYNGEERAKGNILERFSAQQFPDLHSELNLSSLELGDSALYFCASSVAWGELFFGEGSRLTVL.

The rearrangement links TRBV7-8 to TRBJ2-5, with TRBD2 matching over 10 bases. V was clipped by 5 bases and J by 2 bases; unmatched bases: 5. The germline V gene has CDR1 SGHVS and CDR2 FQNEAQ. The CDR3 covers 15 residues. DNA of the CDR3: TGTGCCAGCAGCCGAAGCGGGGGGGTTCAAGAGACCCAGTACTTC. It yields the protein CASSRSGGVQETQYF.

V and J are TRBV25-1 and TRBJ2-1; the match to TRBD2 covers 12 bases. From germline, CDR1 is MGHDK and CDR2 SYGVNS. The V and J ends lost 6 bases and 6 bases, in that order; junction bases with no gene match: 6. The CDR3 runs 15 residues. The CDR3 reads CASSETSGGRNEQFF. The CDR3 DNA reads TGTGCCAGCAGCGAGACTAGCGGGGGTCGCAATGAGCAGTTCTTC.

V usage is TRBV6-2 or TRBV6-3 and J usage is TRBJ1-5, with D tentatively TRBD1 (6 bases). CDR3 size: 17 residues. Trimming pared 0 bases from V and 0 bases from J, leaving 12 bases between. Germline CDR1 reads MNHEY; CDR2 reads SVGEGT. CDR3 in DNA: TGTGCCAGCAGTTACTCGACTCAGGGGTATAGCAATCAGCCCCAGCATTTT. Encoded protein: CASSYSTQGYSNQPQHF.

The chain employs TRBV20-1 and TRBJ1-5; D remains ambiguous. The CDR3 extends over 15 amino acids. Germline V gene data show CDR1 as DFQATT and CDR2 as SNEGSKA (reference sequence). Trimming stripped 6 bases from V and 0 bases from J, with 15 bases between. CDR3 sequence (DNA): TGCAGTGCCCTTGAGATGAGGGATAGCAATCAGCCCCAGCATTTT. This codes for CSALEMRDSNQPQHF.

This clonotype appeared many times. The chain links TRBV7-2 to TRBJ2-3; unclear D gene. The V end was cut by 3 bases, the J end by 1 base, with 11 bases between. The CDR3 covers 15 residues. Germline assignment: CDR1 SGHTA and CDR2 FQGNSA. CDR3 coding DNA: TGTGCCAGCAGCTTCGCAGAACCCCGCACAGATACGCAGTATTTT. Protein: CASSFAEPRTDTQYF. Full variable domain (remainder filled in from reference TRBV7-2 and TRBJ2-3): GAGVSQSPSNKVTEKGKDVELRCDPISGHTALYWYRQSLGQGLEFLIYFQGNSAPDKSGLPSDRFSAERTGGSVSTLTIQRTQQEDSAVYLCASSFAEPRTDTQYFGPGTRLTVL.

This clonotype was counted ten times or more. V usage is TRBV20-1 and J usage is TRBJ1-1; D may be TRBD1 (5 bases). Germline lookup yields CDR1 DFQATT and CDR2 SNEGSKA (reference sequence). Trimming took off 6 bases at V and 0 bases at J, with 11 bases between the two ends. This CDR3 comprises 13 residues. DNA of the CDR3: TGCAGTGCAAATAGGGACTTGAACACTGAAGCTTTCTTT. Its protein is CSANRDLNTEAFF.

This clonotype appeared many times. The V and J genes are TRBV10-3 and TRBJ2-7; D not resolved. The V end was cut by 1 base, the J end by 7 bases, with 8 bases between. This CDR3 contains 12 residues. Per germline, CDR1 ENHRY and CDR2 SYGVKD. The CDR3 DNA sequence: TGTGCCATCAGTGAGTATCTAGGGGAGCAGTACTTC. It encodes CAISEYLGEQYF.

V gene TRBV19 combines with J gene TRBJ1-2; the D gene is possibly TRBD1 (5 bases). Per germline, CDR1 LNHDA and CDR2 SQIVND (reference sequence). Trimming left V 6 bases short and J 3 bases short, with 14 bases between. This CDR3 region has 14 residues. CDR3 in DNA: TGTGCCAGTAGACGGGGCAGGGTAGACTATGGCTACACCTTC. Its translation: CASRRGRVDYGYTF.

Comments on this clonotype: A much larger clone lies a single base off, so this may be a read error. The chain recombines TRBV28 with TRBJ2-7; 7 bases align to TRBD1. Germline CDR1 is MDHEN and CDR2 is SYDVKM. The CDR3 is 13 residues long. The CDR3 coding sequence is TGTGCCACGATACAGGGGTCCCCCTACCAGCAGTACTTC. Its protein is CATIQGSPYQQYF. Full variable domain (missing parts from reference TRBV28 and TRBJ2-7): DVKVTQSSRYLVKRTGEKVFLECVQDMDHENMFWYRQDPGLGLRLIYFSYDVKMKEKGDIPEGYSVSREKKERFSLILESASTNQTSMYLCATIQGSPYQQYFGPGTRLTVT.

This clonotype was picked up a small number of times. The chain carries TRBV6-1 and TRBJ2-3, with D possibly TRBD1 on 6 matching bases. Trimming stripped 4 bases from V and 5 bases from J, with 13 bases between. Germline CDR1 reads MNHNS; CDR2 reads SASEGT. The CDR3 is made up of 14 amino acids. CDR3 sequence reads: CASSGGHTIDTQYF. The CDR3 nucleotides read TGTGCCAGCAGTGGGGGACACACTATAGATACGCAGTATTTT.

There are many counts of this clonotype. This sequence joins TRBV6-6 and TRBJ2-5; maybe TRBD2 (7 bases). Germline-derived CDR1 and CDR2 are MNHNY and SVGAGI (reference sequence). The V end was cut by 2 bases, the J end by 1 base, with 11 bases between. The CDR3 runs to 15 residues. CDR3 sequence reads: CASSYSGTLQETQYF. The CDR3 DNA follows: TGTGCCAGCAGTTACAGCGGGACACTCCAAGAGACCCAGTACTTC.